The 27 T cell receptor beta chains presented below share a single source sample, sequenced in a study of beta chain features in type 1 diabetes. The sequenced template was cDNA made from the entire isolated RNA. Some clones are missing from TCRdb's copy, which holds only in-frame ones; the method was immunoSEQ multiplex PCR. Among 250,000 to 350,000 clones listed, around 15% were seen once. Sequenced input: central memory CD4+ T cells from blood. All receptors derive from a young man in good health.

The rearrangement joins TRBV7-2 to TRBJ2-1; D not certain. CDR1 and CDR2 from the germline V gene are SGHTA and FQGNSA. This CDR3 has 17 amino acids. Trimming pared 7 bases from V and 0 bases from J, leaving 19 bases between. DNA for the CDR3: TGTGCCAGCATCCAAGACCGACCTTACAGCTCCTACAATGAGCAGTTCTTC. Amino acid sequence: CASIQDRPYSSYNEQFF.

J is TRBJ2-3 and V is TRBV5-1, with D perhaps assigned TRBD1 or TRBD2 (5 bases each). V was cut by 6 bases and J by 3 bases, with 14 bases left in between. Germline CDR1 is SGHRS and CDR2 is YFSETQ. The CDR3 is 14 amino acids. CDR3: CASMRNGATDTQYF. DNA for the CDR3: TGCGCCAGCATGAGGAACGGGGCGACAGATACGCAGTATTTT.

Ten or more counts support this clone. The V and J genes are TRBV4-1 and TRBJ2-7; D not resolved. The CDR3 has 15 amino acids. Trimming took 1 base from V and 3 from J, leaving 13 bases between them. Per germline, CDR1 MGHRA and CDR2 YSYEKL. As DNA, the CDR3 is TGCGCCAGCAGCCAAGGTTCCAGCTTCGACTACGAGCAGTACTTC. This encodes CASSQGSSFDYEQYF.

The rearrangement joins TRBV4-1 to TRBJ2-2; 11 nucleotides align to TRBD2. The germline gives CDR1 MGHRA, CDR2 YSYEKL. This CDR3 spans 16 amino acids. V shed 4 bases, J shed 5 bases, and the junction held 6 bases outside the gene matches. The CDR3 nucleotides are TGCGCCAGCAGCCCCATCCGGACTAGCGGGACCGGGGAGCTGTTTTTT. Its translation is CASSPIRTSGTGELFF.

This clone was found many times. V and J are TRBV2 and TRBJ1-1; 7 nucleotides align to TRBD1. V dropped 5 bases and J dropped 4; count of bases not matched to a gene: 7. The germline CDR1 and CDR2 sequences are SNHLY and FYNNEI. This CDR3 spans 14 amino acids. CDR3 protein: CASSKQGGTTEAFF. CDR3 sequence (DNA): TGTGCCAGCAGTAAGCAGGGGGGTACCACTGAAGCTTTCTTT. The whole variable domain, remainder taken from reference TRBV2 and TRBJ1-1, is EPEVTQTPSHQVTQMGQEVILRCVPISNHLYFYWYRQILGQKVEFLVSFYNNEISEKSEIFDDQFSVERPDGSNFTLKIRSTKLEDSAMYFCASSKQGGTTEAFFGQGTRLTVV.

This clone was counted a few times. V and J are TRBV7-2 and TRBJ1-1, with D perhaps matching TRBD1 (5 bases). The CDR3 spans 16 residues. Trimming shortened V by 3 bases and J by 7 bases, and 21 bases separated the two germline ends. From germline, CDR1 is SGHTA and CDR2 FQGNSA. For the CDR3, the DNA is TGTGCCAGCAGCTTGGCTAATCCAGGGTCGGCCCGTGAAGCTTTCTTT. Protein sequence: CASSLANPGSAREAFF.

This chain uses TRBV27 with TRBJ2-1; a weak D match, TRBD2 (6 bases). V was trimmed by 8 bases and J by 6 bases, leaving 23 bases between them. CDR1 is MNHEY, CDR2 SMNVEV, per germline (reference sequence). The CDR3 is made up of 16 amino acids. The chain's CDR3 is CASGPLATRLFNEQFF. CDR3 DNA sequence: TGTGCCAGCGGACCCCTTGCGACTAGGTTATTCAATGAGCAGTTCTTC.

Only a few counts were recorded for this clone. This chain connects TRBV5-1 to TRBJ1-6, with a tentative D call TRBD1 (5 bases). Germline-derived CDR1 and CDR2 are SGHRS and YFSETQ. This CDR3 is 14 amino acids long. V was shortened by 3 bases and J by 8 bases, with 12 bases between the two germline ends. The CDR3 region is CASSSGTRDSPLHF. The DNA for the CDR3 is TGCGCCAGCAGCTCCGGGACGAGAGATTCACCCCTCCACTTT.

This clone was counted a few times. V gene TRBV15 combines with J gene TRBJ2-7, with 11 bases lining up with TRBD1. In germline, CDR1 is LNHNV, CDR2 YYDKDF (reference sequence). The CDR3 covers 16 residues. With V trimmed by 1 base and J by 6 bases, 8 bases remained unmatched. The CDR3 nucleotides read TGTGCCACCAGCAGAGGTTTGGGGGACAGGGGGGGCGAGCAGTACGTC. Translated: CATSRGLGDRGGEQYV.

This clone was seen a few times. The chain uses TRBV6-5 and TRBJ1-6; D uncertain. Germline V gives CDR1 MNHEY, CDR2 SVGAGI. Trimming removed 2 bases from V and 7 bases from J, with 6 bases in between. The CDR3 extends over 13 amino acids. The CDR3 sequence is CASSYARNSPLHF. In DNA, the CDR3 is TGTGCCAGCAGTTACGCTAGGAATTCACCCCTCCACTTT.

This clone occurred a few times. CDR3 coding DNA: TGTGCCAGCAGGATCGACCAGGGGAACTACACCTTC. Translation: CASRIDQGNYTF. The rearrangement links TRBV7-9 to TRBJ1-2; D is possibly TRBD1 (6 bases). The V end was cut by 6 bases, the J end by 10 bases, with 15 bases between. Germline loops: CDR1 SEHNR, CDR2 FQNEAQ (reference sequence). The CDR3 runs to 12 residues.

This clone was seen ten or more times. The CDR3 loop reads CSVRLSGGTEQFF. In DNA, the CDR3 is TGCAGCGTGAGGCTCTCGGGAGGGACTGAGCAGTTCTTC. The rearrangement uses TRBV29-1 and TRBJ2-1; TRBD2 matches 8 bases. V lost 6 bases and J lost 9; bases outside the gene matches: 10. Germline values: CDR1 SQVTM, CDR2 ANQGSEA. The CDR3 is 13 residues long.

This clone occurred a few times. This chain connects TRBV9 to TRBJ2-5; possibly TRBD1 for D (7 bases). Germline assignment: CDR1 SGDLS and CDR2 YYNGEE. Trimming removed 4 bases from V and 5 bases from J, with 18 bases in between. The CDR3 contains 15 residues. This CDR3 reads CASSTRQGTSETQYF. The CDR3 region has the DNA TGTGCCAGCAGCACCCGACAGGGTACTAGCGAGACCCAGTACTTC.

Turning to this clone: Other nucleotide sequences from this sample produce the same CDR3. This rearrangement joins TRBV11-3 to TRBJ2-3; D gene uncertain. The germline CDR1 and CDR2 sequences are SGHNT and YENEEA. This CDR3 contains 12 residues. Trimming stripped 3 bases from V and 6 bases from J, with 7 bases between. The CDR3 protein is CASSLTGDTQYF. The CDR3 region has the DNA TGTGCCAGCAGCTTGACGGGTGATACGCAGTATTTT.

The V call is TRBV9, the J call TRBJ2-3, with 7 bases matching TRBD2. Germline loops: CDR1 SGDLS, CDR2 YYNGEE. This CDR3 has 16 residues. Germline trimming cut 4 bases from V and 6 bases from J; bases unmatched to any gene: 14. CDR3 sequence: CASSPIGGGSFDTQYF. The DNA of the CDR3 is TGTGCCAGCAGCCCGATAGGAGGCGGGAGCTTTGATACGCAGTATTTT. The whole variable domain, filled in from reference TRBV9 and TRBJ2-3, reads DSGVTQTPKHLITATGQRVTLRCSPRSGDLSVYWYQQSLDQGLQFLIQYYNGEERAKGNILERFSAQQFPDLHSELNLSSLELGDSALYFCASSPIGGGSFDTQYFGPGTRLTVL.

This chain links TRBV11-3 with TRBJ2-6, with D unclear. The V gene lost 1 base and the J gene lost 0 bases, with 7 bases spanning the gap. CDR1 and CDR2 from the germline V gene are SGHNT and YENEEA. CDR3 length equals 16 residues. CDR3: CASSLARSSGANVLTF. CDR3 DNA: TGTGCCAGCAGCTTAGCCCGGAGCTCTGGGGCCAACGTCCTGACTTTC.

This clone was seen a handful of times. The V gene is TRBV5-1, the J gene TRBJ1-1; 7 nucleotides align to TRBD1. The length of the CDR3 is 14 residues. J gave up 4 bases and V 6 bases, and 9 bases lay outside the gene matches. Per the germline V gene, CDR1 is SGHRS and CDR2 is YFSETQ. The CDR3 sequence: CASIRDSTGTEAFF. As DNA, the CDR3 is TGCGCCAGCATCCGGGACAGCACAGGCACTGAAGCTTTCTTT.

The CDR3 nucleotides read TGTGCCAGCTCCGGTCCGGGACAGAAAAACATTCAGTACTTC. This translates into CASSGPGQKNIQYF. The chain combines TRBV18 with TRBJ2-4, with 7 bases lining up with TRBD1. The CDR3 sequence is 14 residues long. Unmatched junction bases numbered 6, after V lost 6 bases and J lost 4 bases. The germline V gene has CDR1 KGHSH and CDR2 LQKENI.

The chain is built from TRBV25-1 and TRBJ2-5; D may be TRBD1 or TRBD2 (6 bases each). Deletions cut 4 bases from V and 7 bases from J, with 16 bases between. This CDR3 spans 14 amino acids. CDR1 and CDR2 (germline): MGHDK, SYGVNS. The DNA for the CDR3 is TGTGCCAGCAGTGCCCCGAGGGGGGCTCGGACCCAGTACTTC. Translation gives CASSAPRGARTQYF.

This clone was observed a few times. The J gene is TRBJ2-4, the V gene TRBV29-1, with TRBD2 identical over 7 bases. Near its end, the DNA agrees better with TRBJ2-5, so the J call may be wrong. The CDR3 is 14 residues long. Germline V CDR1 and CDR2: SQVTM, ANQGSEA. The CDR3 region has the DNA TGCAGCGTCACGACGGGAGGCCAGAAAGAGACCCAGTACTTC. Its protein is CSVTTGGQKETQYF.

This clone appeared a few times. The J gene is TRBJ2-3, the V gene TRBV15; 7 nucleotides line up with TRBD1. Per the germline V gene, CDR1 is LNHNV and CDR2 is YYDKDF (reference sequence). The CDR3 extends over 20 amino acids. V gave up 0 bases and J gave up 6 bases; unmatched junction bases: 21. CDR3 in amino acids: CATSRDSGSRGQGRLDTQYF. CDR3 bases: TGTGCCACCAGCAGAGATTCGGGGTCAAGGGGGCAAGGGCGATTGGATACGCAGTATTTT. Variable domain in full (rest from reference TRBV15 and TRBJ2-3): DAMVIQNPRYQVTQFGKPVTLSCSQTLNHNVMYWYQQKSSQAPKLLFHYYDKDFNNEADTPDNFQSRRPNTSFCFLDIRSPGLGDTAMYLCATSRDSGSRGQGRLDTQYFGPGTRLTVL.

This sequence joins TRBV6-4 and TRBJ2-2; 8 bases line up with TRBD1. Trimming cost V 2 bases and J 5 bases; bases outside gene matches: 10. From germline, CDR1 is MRHNA and CDR2 SNTAGT. This CDR3 is built from 17 residues. The CDR3 spells CASSDQPQGAVTGELFF. CDR3 DNA: TGTGCCAGCAGTGACCAGCCCCAGGGGGCGGTTACCGGGGAGCTGTTTTTT.

The chain combines TRBV7-2 with TRBJ1-5; D possibly corresponds to TRBD1 (6 bases). Germline V lookup: CDR1 SGHTA, CDR2 FQGNSA. This CDR3 contains 17 residues. The V and J ends lost 4 bases and 2 bases respectively, with 18 bases between them. CDR3 amino acids: CASSWESTGFRNQPQHF. For the CDR3, the DNA is TGTGCCAGCAGCTGGGAAAGTACAGGGTTTCGCAATCAGCCCCAGCATTTT. The entire variable domain, with the rest obtained from reference TRBV7-2 and TRBJ1-5, is as follows: GAGVSQSPSNKVTEKGKDVELRCDPISGHTALYWYRQSLGQGLEFLIYFQGNSAPDKSGLPSDRFSAERTGGSVSTLTIQRTQQEDSAVYLCASSWESTGFRNQPQHFGDGTRLSIL.

This clone was picked up a small number of times. This chain joins TRBV9 and TRBJ2-1; D gene ambiguous. V gave up 0 bases and J gave up 5 bases, with 9 bases separating them. This CDR3 is built from 14 residues. Germline CDR1 and CDR2: SGDLS and YYNGEE. The DNA of the CDR3 is TGTGCCAGCAGCGTAGGACAAGGCCACAATGAGCAGTTCTTC. Protein: CASSVGQGHNEQFF.

This clone was counted ten times or more. Other DNA sequences in the sample encode the same CDR3. The chain employs TRBV7-2 and TRBJ2-6; tentatively, D is TRBD2 (5 bases). The CDR3 consists of 15 residues. Trimming removed 3 bases at V and 0 bases at J, with 6 bases between. In germline, CDR1 is SGHTA, CDR2 FQGNSA. CDR3 nucleotides: TGTGCCAGCAGCTTCCGGGGCTCTGGGGCCAACGTCCTGACTTTC. Translating it yields CASSFRGSGANVLTF.

This clone came up a few times. The CDR3 coding sequence is TGTGCCAGCAGCCAAGGACGGAGTTCCTACCGCAGTTCAGATACGCAGTATTTT. Encoded protein: CASSQGRSSYRSSDTQYF. V gene TRBV14 combines with J gene TRBJ2-3; no definite D call. The CDR3 totals 18 residues. V was shortened by 1 base and J by 4 bases, with 21 bases between the two germline ends. Germline CDR1 SGHDN, CDR2 FVKESK.

The V gene is TRBV5-4, the J gene TRBJ2-2; perhaps D is TRBD1 or TRBD2 (6 bases each). The CDR3 consists of 17 residues. Looked up from germline, CDR1 is SGHNT and CDR2 is YYREEE (reference sequence). V was pared by 7 bases and J by 3 bases, with 22 bases between. DNA of the CDR3: TGTGCCAGCGGGCAGTTTTTCGGGGGCGCTTACACCGGGGAGCTGTTTTTT. Translated: CASGQFFGGAYTGELFF.